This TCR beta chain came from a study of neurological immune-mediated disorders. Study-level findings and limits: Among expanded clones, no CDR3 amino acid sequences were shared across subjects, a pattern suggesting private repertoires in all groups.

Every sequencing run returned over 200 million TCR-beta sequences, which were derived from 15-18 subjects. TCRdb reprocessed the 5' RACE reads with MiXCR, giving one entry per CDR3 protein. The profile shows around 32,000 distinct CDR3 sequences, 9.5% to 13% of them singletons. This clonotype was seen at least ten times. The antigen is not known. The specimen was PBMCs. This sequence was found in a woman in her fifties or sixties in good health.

The CDR3 here is CASSPTMNQPQHF. The CDR3 nucleotides read TGTGCCAGCAGCCCTACCATGAATCAGCCCCAGCATTTT. The chain has TRBV7-2 and TRBJ1-5; D not resolved. This CDR3 contains 13 residues. V was cut by 5 bases and J by 4 bases, with 9 bases left in between. The germline V gene encodes CDR1 SGHTA and CDR2 FQGNSA. Variable domain in full (rest from reference TRBV7-2 and TRBJ1-5): GAGVSQSPSNKVTEKGKDVELRCDPISGHTALYWYRQSLGQGLEFLIYFQGNSAPDKSGLPSDRFSAERTGGSVSTLTIQRTQQEDSAVYLCASSPTMNQPQHFGDGTRLSIL.